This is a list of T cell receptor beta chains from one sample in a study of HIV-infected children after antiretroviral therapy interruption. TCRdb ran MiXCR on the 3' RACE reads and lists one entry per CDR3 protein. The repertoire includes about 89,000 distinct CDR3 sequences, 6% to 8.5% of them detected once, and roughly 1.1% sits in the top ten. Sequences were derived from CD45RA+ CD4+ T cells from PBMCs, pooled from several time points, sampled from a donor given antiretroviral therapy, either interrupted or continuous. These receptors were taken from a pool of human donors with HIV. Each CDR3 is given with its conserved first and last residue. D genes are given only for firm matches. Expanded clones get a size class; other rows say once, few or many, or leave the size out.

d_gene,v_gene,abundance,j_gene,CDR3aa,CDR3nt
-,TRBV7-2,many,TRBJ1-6,CASNLVAFSPLHF,TGTGCCAGCAACCTAGTTGCATTTTCACCCCTCCACTTT
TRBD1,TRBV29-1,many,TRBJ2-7,CSVGGQGRNYEQYF,TGCAGCGTTGGGGGACAGGGTCGTAACTACGAGCAGTACTTC
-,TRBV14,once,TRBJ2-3,CASSPRVVVDTQYF,TGTGCCAGCAGCCCTCGCGTGGTTGTAGATACGCAGTATTTT
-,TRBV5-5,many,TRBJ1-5,CASSPYREGSQPQHF,TGTGCCAGCAGCCCGTACAGGGAAGGCAGTCAGCCCCAGCATTTT
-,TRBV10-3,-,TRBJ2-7,CAISGATLSYEQYF,TGTGCCATCAGTGGCGCAACCCTGTCCTACGAGCAGTACTTC
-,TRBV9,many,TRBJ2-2,CASSPRAGLGLSNTGELFF,TGTGCCAGCAGCCCTAGAGCAGGTCTCGGCCTTTCGAACACCGGGGAGCTGTTTTTT
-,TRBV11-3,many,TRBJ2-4,CASRIGVKLAKNIQYF,TGTGCAAGCAGGATAGGGGTTAAGTTAGCCAAAAACATTCAGTACTTC
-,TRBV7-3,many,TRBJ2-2,CASSLIGGANTGELFF,TGTGCCAGCAGCTTAATTGGCGGTGCGAACACCGGGGAGCTGTTTTTT
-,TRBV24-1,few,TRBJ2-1,CATGGSAPQNEQFF,TGTGCCACCGGCGGCAGCGCCCCACAGAATGAGCAGTTCTTC
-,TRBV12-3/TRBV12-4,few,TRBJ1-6,CASTKRGNNSPLHF,TGTGCCAGCACCAAAAGGGGGAATAATTCACCCCTCCACTTT
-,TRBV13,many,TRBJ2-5,CASSFGGETQYF,TGTGCCAGCAGCTTCGGGGGAGAGACCCAGTACTTC
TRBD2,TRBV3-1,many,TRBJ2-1,CASSQGGTSGGLDEQFF,TGTGCCAGCAGCCAAGGAGGGACTAGCGGGGGGCTCGATGAGCAGTTCTTC